This is a list of T cell receptor beta chains from one sample in a study of T cell responses to AZD1222 COVID-19 vaccine. Sequencing used immunoSEQ multiplex PCR; TCRdb keeps in-frame clones, though not all of them. The sample shows some 130,000 clones, 90% of them seen only once. The sample was peripheral blood, taken on day 0 of AZD1222 vaccination. The receptors here all came from an adult in good health. CDR3s include the opening cysteine and the closing phenylalanine or tryptophan. The size of a clone is reported for some rows only, either as once, few or many, or as a class for expanded clones.

V gene,clone size,CDR3 protein
TRBV7-6,-,CASSLGSKAGPTYEQYF
TRBV27,once,CASSSTGTAYGYTF
TRBV5-3,-,CARSMEKMRVRSWEQYF
TRBV19,-,CASTSGPAGGPYEQYF
TRBV19,-,CASSELAGNYNEQFF
TRBV6-5,-,CASSYTLWGDKNIQYF
TRBV27,few,CASSFDSGRGSSYNSPLHF
TRBV24-1,-,CATSEGQGGTFQYF
TRBV5-4,-,CASSLDRNEQFF
TRBV30,-,CAWCTGTANQPQHF
TRBV3-1/TRBV3-2,-,CASSLSSDGPRFF
TRBV5-8,-,CASSRGGVSSNSPLHF
TRBV28,-,CASRPPRGGNSPLHF
TRBV27,-,CASSPRANVLTF
TRBV19,once,CASSYGGTEAFF